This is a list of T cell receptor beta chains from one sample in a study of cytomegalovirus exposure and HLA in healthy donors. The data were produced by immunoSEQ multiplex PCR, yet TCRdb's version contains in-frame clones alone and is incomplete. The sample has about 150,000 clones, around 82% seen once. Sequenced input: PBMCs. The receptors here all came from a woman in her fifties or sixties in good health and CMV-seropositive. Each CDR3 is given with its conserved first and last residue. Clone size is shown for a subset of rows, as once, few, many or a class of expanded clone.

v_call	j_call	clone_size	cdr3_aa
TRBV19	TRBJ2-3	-	CASSSGLHYAYF
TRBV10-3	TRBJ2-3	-	CAIAQVTDTQYF
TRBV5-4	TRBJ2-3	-	CASSPGGTDTQYF
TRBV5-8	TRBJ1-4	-	CASGGTENEKLFF
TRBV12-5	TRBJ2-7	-	CASGNPYLDEQYF
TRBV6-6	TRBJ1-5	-	CAAQKRTGGFNQPQHF
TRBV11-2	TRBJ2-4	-	CASRHHFAGAELRKNIQYF
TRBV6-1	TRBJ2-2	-	CASSELHTRPGELFF
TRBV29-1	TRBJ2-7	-	CSILQGKYEQYF
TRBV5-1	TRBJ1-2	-	CASSPATGPRDYGYTF
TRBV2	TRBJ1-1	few	CASSELGGEEAFF
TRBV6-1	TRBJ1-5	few	CASTTGTNNQPQHF
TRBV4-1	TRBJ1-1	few	CASSPRQGPGTEAFF
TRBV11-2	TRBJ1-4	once	CASSLPGTGNEKLFF
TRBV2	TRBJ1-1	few	CASKQGKTEAFF
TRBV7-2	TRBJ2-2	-	CASSSASRGTGSGELFF
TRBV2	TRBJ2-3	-	CASTITDTQYF
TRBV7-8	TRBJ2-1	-	CASSPLLAGEGEQFF
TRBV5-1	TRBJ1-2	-	CASSLEGKGYTF
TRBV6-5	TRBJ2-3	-	CASRSLGFTDTQYF
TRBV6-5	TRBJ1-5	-	CASSQDGPQHF
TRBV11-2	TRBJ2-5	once	CASSLRIGRETQYF
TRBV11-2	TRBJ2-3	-	CASSLRFGGTDTQYF